The rows below give T cell receptor beta chains drawn from one sample of a study of blood T cell repertoires in COVID-19. Method: immunoSEQ multiplex PCR; TCRdb's copy keeps in-frame clones and lacks some. In the table there are 400,000 or so clones, around 87% of which are singletons. Specimen: PBMCs or T cells enriched from blood (not recorded which). All receptors come from a man aged 35-49 years in a cohort exposed to, infected with or recovered from COVID-19 (not recorded which). Both conserved end residues are trimmed from each CDR3. The D gene is left open where the match is weak.

d_call v_call cdr3_aa
- TRBV5-4 ASSLLTVSGANVLT
TRBD1 TRBV7-9 ASSARDRGAIHQY
- TRBV7-2 ASSLVAGYSDTQY
- TRBV19 ASSMGQVGAYGYT
TRBD2 TRBV3-1/TRBV3-2 ASSQNLGLTPDTQY
- TRBV7-2 ASSSPTNPKNYNEQF
TRBD2 TRBV6-5 ASSNLAGGLF
TRBD1 TRBV7-6 ASSRQGTGGANVLT
- TRBV18 ASSLPLTRYNEQF
- TRBV21-1 ASSPTSGPYNEQF
- TRBV18 ASSTLPTDTQY
- TRBV18 ASSPSNRQHTEAF
- TRBV19 ASSKGLEGNEQF
TRBD2 TRBV28 ASSGIQREDTDTQY
TRBD2 TRBV6-1 ASSDSGGIGEQF